This TCR beta chain is drawn from a study of blood T cell repertoires in COVID-19. Study information: From T cells, B-cell-depleted T cells, or PBMCs came the material, which was cDNA or gDNA.

Libraries were prepared by immunoSEQ multiplex PCR; TCRdb keeps only in-frame clonotypes and omits some of them. The repertoire holds about 240,000 clones, roughly 90% seen once, with approximately 7.6% in the top ten. CDR1 LGHDT and CDR2 YNNKEL come from the germline V gene (reference sequence). The CDR3 has 16 residues. V was clipped by 5 bases and J by 7 bases; unmatched bases: 12. Sequences were obtained from peripheral blood. The V gene is TRBV3-1 (or the pseudogene TRBV3-2), the J gene TRBJ2-1, with 9 nucleotides matching TRBD2. The sequence derives from a man aged 55 to 69 who had recovered from COVID-19. The CDR3 loop reads CASSSRGGAMGNEQFF. CDR3 DNA sequence: TGTGCCAGCAGCTCGCGGGGGGGCGCGATGGGGAATGAGCAGTTCTTC.